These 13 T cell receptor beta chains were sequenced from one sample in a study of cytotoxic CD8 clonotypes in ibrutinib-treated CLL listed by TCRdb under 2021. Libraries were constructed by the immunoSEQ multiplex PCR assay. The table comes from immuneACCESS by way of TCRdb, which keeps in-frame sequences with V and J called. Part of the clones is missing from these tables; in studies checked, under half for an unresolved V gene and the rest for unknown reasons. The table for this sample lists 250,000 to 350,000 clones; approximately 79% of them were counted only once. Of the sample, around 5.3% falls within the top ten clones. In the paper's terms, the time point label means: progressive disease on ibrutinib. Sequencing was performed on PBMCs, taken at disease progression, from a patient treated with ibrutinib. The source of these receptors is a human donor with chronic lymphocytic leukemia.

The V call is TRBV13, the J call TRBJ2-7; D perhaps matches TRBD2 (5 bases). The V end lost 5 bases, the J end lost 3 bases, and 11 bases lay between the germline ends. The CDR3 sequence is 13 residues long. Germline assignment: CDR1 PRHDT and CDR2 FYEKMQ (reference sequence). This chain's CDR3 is CASSRRGVYEQYF. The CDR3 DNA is TGTGCCAGCAGCCGCCGGGGAGTCTACGAGCAGTACTTC.

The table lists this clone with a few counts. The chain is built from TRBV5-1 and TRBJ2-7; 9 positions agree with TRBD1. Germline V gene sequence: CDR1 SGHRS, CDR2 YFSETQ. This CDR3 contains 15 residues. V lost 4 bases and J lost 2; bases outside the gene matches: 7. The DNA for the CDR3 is TGCGCCAGCAGCCCACGGACAGGGGCAACCTACGAGCAGTACTTC. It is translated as CASSPRTGATYEQYF.

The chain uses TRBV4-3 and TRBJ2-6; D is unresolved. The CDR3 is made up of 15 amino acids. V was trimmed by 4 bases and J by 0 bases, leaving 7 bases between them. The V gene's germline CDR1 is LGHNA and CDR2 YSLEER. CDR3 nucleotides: TGCGCCAGCAGCCCTCGCTCCTCTGGGGCCAACGTCCTGACTTTC. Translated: CASSPRSSGANVLTF.

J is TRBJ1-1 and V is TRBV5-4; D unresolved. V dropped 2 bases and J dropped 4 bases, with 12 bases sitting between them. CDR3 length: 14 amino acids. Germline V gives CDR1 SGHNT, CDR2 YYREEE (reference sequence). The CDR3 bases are TGTGCCAGCAGCTTCGGGCCGCCGGGCACTGAAGCTTTCTTT. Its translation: CASSFGPPGTEAFF.

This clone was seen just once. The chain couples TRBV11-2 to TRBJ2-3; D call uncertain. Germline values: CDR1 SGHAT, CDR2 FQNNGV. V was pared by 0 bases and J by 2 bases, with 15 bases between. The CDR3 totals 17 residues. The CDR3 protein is CASSLEVPSGFTDTQYF. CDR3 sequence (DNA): TGTGCCAGCAGCTTAGAGGTACCTAGTGGATTCACAGATACGCAGTATTTT.

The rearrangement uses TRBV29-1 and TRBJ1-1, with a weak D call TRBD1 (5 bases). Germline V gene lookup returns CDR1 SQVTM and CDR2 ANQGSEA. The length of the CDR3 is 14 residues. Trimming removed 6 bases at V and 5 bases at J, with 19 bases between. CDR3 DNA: TGCAGCGTCAGAGCAGATGGGGGGTGGACTGAAGCTTTCTTT. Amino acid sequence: CSVRADGGWTEAFF.

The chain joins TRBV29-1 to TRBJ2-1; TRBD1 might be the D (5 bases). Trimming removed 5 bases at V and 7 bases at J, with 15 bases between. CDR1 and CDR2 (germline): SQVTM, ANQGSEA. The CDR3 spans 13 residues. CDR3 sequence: CSVLRGLENEQFF. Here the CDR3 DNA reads TGCAGCGTTTTAAGGGGATTGGAGAATGAGCAGTTCTTC.

CDR3 sequence: CASRQEGWGNTEAFF. CDR3 nucleotide sequence: TGTGCCAGCAGACAAGAAGGATGGGGGAACACTGAAGCTTTCTTT. The chain couples TRBV25-1 to TRBJ1-1; D ambiguous. Germline assignment: CDR1 MGHDK and CDR2 SYGVNS. The length of the CDR3 is 15 residues. V dropped 6 bases and J dropped 1 base, with 15 bases sitting between them. Together with reference TRBV25-1 and TRBJ1-1, the CDR3 gives the full variable domain: EADIYQTPRYLVIGTGKKITLECSQTMGHDKMYWYQQDPGMELHLIHYSYGVNSTEKGDLSSESTVSRIRTEHFPLTLESARPSHTSQYLCASRQEGWGNTEAFFGQGTRLTVV.

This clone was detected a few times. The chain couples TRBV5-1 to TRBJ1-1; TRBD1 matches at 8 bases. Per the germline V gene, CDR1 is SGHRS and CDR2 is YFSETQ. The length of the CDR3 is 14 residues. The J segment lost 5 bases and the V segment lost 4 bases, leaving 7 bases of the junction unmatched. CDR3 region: CASSPDRGRTEAFF. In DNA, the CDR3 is TGCGCCAGCAGCCCTGACAGGGGAAGGACTGAAGCTTTCTTT.

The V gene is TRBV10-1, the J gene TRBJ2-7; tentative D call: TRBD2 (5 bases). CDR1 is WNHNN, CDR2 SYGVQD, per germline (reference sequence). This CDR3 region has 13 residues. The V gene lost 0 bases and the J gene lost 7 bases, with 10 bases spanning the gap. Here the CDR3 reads CASSESSTGEQYF. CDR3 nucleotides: TGCGCCAGCAGTGAGTCCTCGACGGGGGAGCAGTACTTC.

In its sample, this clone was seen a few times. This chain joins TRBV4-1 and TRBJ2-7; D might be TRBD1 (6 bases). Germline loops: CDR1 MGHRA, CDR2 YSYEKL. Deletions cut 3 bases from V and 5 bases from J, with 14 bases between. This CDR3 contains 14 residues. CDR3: CASSQEQGFHEQYF. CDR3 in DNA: TGCGCCAGCAGCCAGGAACAGGGATTCCACGAGCAGTACTTC.

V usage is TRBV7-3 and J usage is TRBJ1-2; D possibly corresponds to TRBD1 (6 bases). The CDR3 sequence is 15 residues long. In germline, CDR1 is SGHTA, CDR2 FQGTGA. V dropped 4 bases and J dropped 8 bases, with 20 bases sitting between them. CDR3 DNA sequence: TGTGCCAGCAGCTCATGGGGGGCGAGCCGAGGCGGCTACACCTTC. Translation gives CASSSWGASRGGYTF. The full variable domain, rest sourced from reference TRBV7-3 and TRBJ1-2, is GAGVSQTPSNKVTEKGKYVELRCDPISGHTALYWYRQSLGQGPEFLIYFQGTGAADDSGLPNDRFFAVRPEGSVSTLKIQRTERGDSAVYLCASSSWGASRGGYTFGSGTRLTVV.

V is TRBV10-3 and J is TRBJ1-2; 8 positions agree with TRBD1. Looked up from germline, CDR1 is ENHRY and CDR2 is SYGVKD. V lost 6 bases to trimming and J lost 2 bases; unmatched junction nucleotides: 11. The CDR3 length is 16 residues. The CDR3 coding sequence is TGTGCCATCAGGGCCCCCCAAGACAGGGGAAACTATGGCTACACCTTC. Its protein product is CAIRAPQDRGNYGYTF.